The rows below give T cell receptor beta chains drawn from one sample of a study of T cells in localized non-small cell lung cancer. The protocol was immunoSEQ multiplex PCR, while the TCRdb copy is restricted to in-frame clones and leaves out a portion. The sample yields 33,000 or so clones, around 80% seen once. The sequencing here drew on peripheral blood, taken before any cancer treatment. The receptors come from a male donor aged 60 or over with stage III squamous cell lung carcinoma. CDR3s include the opening cysteine and the closing phenylalanine or tryptophan. The D gene is left open where the match is weak. For some rows the clone size is stated as once, few or many, or as a class when expanded; others skip it.

d_gene,v_gene,abundance,j_gene,CDR3nt,CDR3aa
TRBD1,TRBV2,few,TRBJ2-1,TGTGCCAGCCACCTGGACAGGGTCGGGGACAATGAGCAGTTCTTC,CASHLDRVGDNEQFF
.,TRBV5-1,.,TRBJ2-7,TGCGCCAGCAGCCAGAGACCTTACGAGCAGTACTTC,CASSQRPYEQYF
.,TRBV19,.,TRBJ2-7,TGTGCCAGTGGGACCGGGAGCTCCTACGAGCAGTACTTC,CASGTGSSYEQYF
.,TRBV6-6,.,TRBJ1-1,TGTGCCAGCAGTTACTCGGGGCGTATGAACACTGAAGCTTTCTTT,CASSYSGRMNTEAFF
TRBD2,TRBV30,once,TRBJ2-3,TGTGCCTGGAGTGTGTCCCTAGCGGGGGACACAGATACGCAGTATTTT,CAWSVSLAGDTDTQYF
.,TRBV5-1,.,TRBJ2-3,TGCGCCAGCAGCCAAACAGGGTCGGAAGCTACGCAGTATTTT,CASSQTGSEATQYF
TRBD1,TRBV6-5,.,TRBJ1-6,TGTGCCAGCACCCTAGGAGGACAGGGAAATTCACCCCTCCACTTT,CASTLGGQGNSPLHF
.,TRBV11-2,.,TRBJ1-1,TGTGCCAGCAGCCAAGGGGAAGCAAACACTGAAGCTTTCTTT,CASSQGEANTEAFF
.,TRBV6-5,.,TRBJ1-1,TGTGCCAGCAGTTACTCGCCGGGGGGGGACACTGAAGCTTTCTTT,CASSYSPGGDTEAFF
TRBD1,TRBV5-1,.,TRBJ2-7,TGCGCCAGCAGTTCGGACAGGGCACCCTACGAGCAGTACTTC,CASSSDRAPYEQYF
TRBD2,TRBV19,.,TRBJ2-3,TGTGCCAGTACTTCCTTTAGCGGGAGTGGGACAGATACGCAGTATTTT,CASTSFSGSGTDTQYF